The 18 T cell receptor beta chains listed next were all sequenced from one sample in a study of T cells after yellow fever vaccination. TCRdb analysed the 5' RACE reads with MiXCR anew, one entry per CDR3 protein. The table lists roughly 400,000 distinct CDR3 sequences, under 20% of them singletons, with roughly a sixth in the top ten. The specimen comprised PBMCs, sampled before the yellow fever booster vaccination. The receptor source for this set is a man aged 18 to 30 who received the YFV17D yellow fever vaccine.

The CDR3 sequence is CASSLEGGASSNQPQHF. CDR3 DNA: TGTGCCAGCAGCTTAGAGGGGGGGGCATCGAGCAATCAGCCCCAGCATTTT. J is TRBJ1-5 and V is TRBV7-2; TRBD1 is a possible D gene (6 bases). With 1 base removed from V and 1 base from J, the gap between germline ends came to 14 bases. This CDR3 is built from 17 residues. Germline V gene data show CDR1 as SGHTA and CDR2 as FQGNSA.

CDR3 sequence reads: CASSARTGTETQYF. CDR3 bases: TGTGCCAGCAGCGCGCGGACTGGCACTGAGACCCAGTACTTC. The chain employs TRBV7-9 and TRBJ2-5; TRBD2 might be the D (5 bases). V lost 5 bases, J lost 5 bases, and 15 bases lay in between. Germline V gene data show CDR1 as SEHNR and CDR2 as FQNEAQ (reference sequence). The CDR3 consists of 14 residues.

The V and J genes are TRBV9 and TRBJ1-4; D may be TRBD1 (6 bases). The V gene lost 1 base and the J gene lost 2 bases, with 12 bases spanning the gap. The V gene's germline CDR1 is SGDLS and CDR2 YYNGEE. This CDR3 spans 16 amino acids. The CDR3 loop is CASSVFGGDTNEKLFF. The CDR3 DNA is TGTGCCAGCAGCGTATTTGGGGGCGACACTAATGAAAAACTGTTTTTT.

The chain employs TRBV7-2 and TRBJ2-3; 9 bases line up with TRBD2. The J segment lost 2 bases and the V segment lost 0 bases, leaving 6 bases of the junction unmatched. The CDR3 loop spans 17 amino acids. The germline V gene has CDR1 SGHTA and CDR2 FQGNSA. The CDR3: CASSLARSGGNTDTQYF. The CDR3 nucleotides read TGTGCCAGCAGCTTAGCGCGGAGCGGGGGGAACACAGATACGCAGTATTTT.

The chain is built from TRBV6-2 or TRBV6-3 and TRBJ2-5, with D perhaps TRBD2 (6 bases). Trimming removed 2 bases at V and 2 bases at J, with 12 bases between. The germline CDR1 and CDR2 sequences are MNHEY and SVGEGT. The CDR3 runs 15 residues. In nucleotides, the CDR3 is TGTGCCAGCAGTTACGGGGCGGGAACACAAGAGACCCAGTACTTC. It encodes CASSYGAGTQETQYF.

This clonotype was observed a few times. The V call is TRBV5-1, the J call TRBJ1-1; 7 nucleotides align to TRBD1. The CDR3 runs 17 residues. V dropped 4 bases and J dropped 4; count of bases not matched to a gene: 16. Germline assignment: CDR1 SGHRS and CDR2 YFSETQ. CDR3 sequence: CASSPGRRGYGFTEAFF. Here the CDR3 DNA reads TGCGCCAGCAGCCCGGGGCGCAGGGGGTATGGGTTCACTGAAGCTTTCTTT.

This clonotype has just a few counts. This sequence joins TRBV20-1 and TRBJ2-1, with TRBD2 matching 13 bases. The CDR3 runs 14 residues. CDR1 and CDR2 from the germline V gene are DFQATT and SNEGSKA (reference sequence). The V and J ends lost 6 bases and 6 bases, in that order; junction bases with no gene match: 5. The CDR3 coding sequence is TGCAGTGCGCCGCGACTAGCGGGGGGCAATGAGCAGTTCTTC. Translation: CSAPRLAGGNEQFF.

Ten or more counts support this clonotype. The CDR3 DNA reads as TGCGCCAGCAGCCCTGGTGGTATGGGAACTGAAGCTTTCTTT. As protein: CASSPGGMGTEAFF. The chain has TRBV5-1 and TRBJ1-1, with no clear D. Trimming shortened V by 4 bases and J by 5 bases, and 15 bases separated the two germline ends. CDR3 length: 14 amino acids. From germline, CDR1 is SGHRS and CDR2 YFSETQ.

This rearrangement joins TRBV20-1 to TRBJ2-3; D assignment may be TRBD1 or TRBD2 (5 bases each). The CDR3 covers 16 residues. Germline CDR1 DFQATT, CDR2 SNEGSKA (reference sequence). V lost 6 bases and J lost 4, with 23 bases in between. CDR3 DNA sequence: TGCAGTGCGTACGTACCCGGGGCGCCGCGGGCAGATACGCAGTATTTT. Translated: CSAYVPGAPRADTQYF.

This clonotype was detected ten times or more. The chain has TRBV7-6 and TRBJ2-2; D not resolved. CDR3 length equals 15 residues. V shed 1 base and J shed 7 bases, with 13 bases lying between them. Per the germline V gene, CDR1 is SGHVS and CDR2 is FNYEAQ. Here the CDR3 reads CASSLVRPQIGELFF. CDR3 nucleotides: TGTGCCAGCAGCTTAGTCAGACCACAGATCGGGGAGCTGTTTTTT.

The V gene is TRBV6-5, the J gene TRBJ2-2; D unclear. The V gene lost 8 bases and the J gene lost 2 bases, with 15 bases spanning the gap. Germline loops: CDR1 MNHEY, CDR2 SVGAGI. The CDR3 loop spans 15 amino acids. The CDR3 protein is CASGLASANTGELFF. Written as DNA, the CDR3 is TGTGCCAGCGGGTTGGCCAGTGCTAACACCGGGGAGCTGTTTTTT.

This clonotype has a single count. The V gene is TRBV18, the J gene TRBJ1-1, with D maybe TRBD1 (5 bases). Germline CDR1 is KGHSH and CDR2 is LQKENI. The CDR3 contains 14 residues. V was clipped by 4 bases and J by 2 bases, with 11 bases between them. The CDR3 sequence: CASSLETDNTEAFF. The CDR3 DNA is TGTGCCAGCTCACTTGAGACAGACAACACTGAAGCTTTCTTT. The full variable domain, with the rest looked up from reference TRBV18 and TRBJ1-1, is NAGVMQNPRHLVRRRGQEARLRCSPMKGHSHVYWYRQLPEEGLKFMVYLQKENIIDESGMPKERFSAEFPKEGPSILRIQQVVRGDSAAYFCASSLETDNTEAFFGQGTRLTVV.

The sample holds a few counts of this clonotype. The chain recombines TRBV20-1 with TRBJ2-5; perhaps TRBD2 as D (6 bases). Trimming left V 5 bases short and J 1 base short, with 20 bases between. The CDR3 is made up of 16 amino acids. Germline V gene data show CDR1 as DFQATT and CDR2 as SNEGSKA (reference sequence). CDR3 sequence: CSAATSLQPTQETQYF. Here the CDR3 DNA reads TGCAGTGCTGCAACTAGCCTACAACCCACCCAAGAGACCCAGTACTTC.

DNA for the CDR3: TGTGCCAGCAGTCAGAGCGCAGATACGCAGTATTTT. Its protein product is CASSQSADTQYF. This chain uses TRBV12-3 or TRBV12-4 with TRBJ2-3; D gene ambiguous. The germline V and J ends were trimmed by 5 bases and 4 bases, with 7 bases remaining between them. This CDR3 region has 12 residues.

This clonotype was seen a handful of times. V and J are TRBV9 and TRBJ2-7; perhaps TRBD2 as D (5 bases). Germline lookup yields CDR1 SGDLS and CDR2 YYNGEE. The CDR3 has 12 amino acids. Deletions cut 2 bases from V and 6 bases from J, with 9 bases between. The CDR3 DNA sequence: TGTGCCAGCAGCGTGGGAGAGGCCGAGCAGTACTTC. It specifies CASSVGEAEQYF.

There are a few counts of this clonotype. The J gene is TRBJ2-7, the V gene TRBV7-9; D uncertain. With 5 bases removed from V and 2 bases from J, the gap between germline ends came to 10 bases. Germline lookup yields CDR1 SEHNR and CDR2 FQNEAQ (reference sequence). The CDR3 loop spans 13 amino acids. DNA for the CDR3: TGTGCCAGCAGCGTAAAATGGGCCTACGAGCAGTACTTC. It is translated as CASSVKWAYEQYF.

The rearrangement links TRBV7-2 to TRBJ2-1; tentative D call: TRBD1 (6 bases). The CDR3 loop spans 16 amino acids. Trimming pared 1 base from V and 4 bases from J, leaving 14 bases between. The germline V gene has CDR1 SGHTA and CDR2 FQGNSA. The CDR3 DNA follows: TGTGCCAGCAGCTTAGGATGGGACACAAAATACAATGAGCAGTTCTTC. Protein: CASSLGWDTKYNEQFF. Variable domain in full (rest from reference TRBV7-2 and TRBJ2-1): GAGVSQSPSNKVTEKGKDVELRCDPISGHTALYWYRQSLGQGLEFLIYFQGNSAPDKSGLPSDRFSAERTGGSVSTLTIQRTQQEDSAVYLCASSLGWDTKYNEQFFGPGTRLTVL.

This clonotype turned up a few times. V gene TRBV12-3 or TRBV12-4 combines with J gene TRBJ1-2; no reliable D call. The CDR3 covers 13 residues. The V gene lost 1 base and the J gene lost 6 bases, with 9 bases spanning the gap. CDR3 bases: TGTGCCAGCAGTTTAGGGGGAGAGGATGGCTACACCTTC. This sequence encodes CASSLGGEDGYTF.